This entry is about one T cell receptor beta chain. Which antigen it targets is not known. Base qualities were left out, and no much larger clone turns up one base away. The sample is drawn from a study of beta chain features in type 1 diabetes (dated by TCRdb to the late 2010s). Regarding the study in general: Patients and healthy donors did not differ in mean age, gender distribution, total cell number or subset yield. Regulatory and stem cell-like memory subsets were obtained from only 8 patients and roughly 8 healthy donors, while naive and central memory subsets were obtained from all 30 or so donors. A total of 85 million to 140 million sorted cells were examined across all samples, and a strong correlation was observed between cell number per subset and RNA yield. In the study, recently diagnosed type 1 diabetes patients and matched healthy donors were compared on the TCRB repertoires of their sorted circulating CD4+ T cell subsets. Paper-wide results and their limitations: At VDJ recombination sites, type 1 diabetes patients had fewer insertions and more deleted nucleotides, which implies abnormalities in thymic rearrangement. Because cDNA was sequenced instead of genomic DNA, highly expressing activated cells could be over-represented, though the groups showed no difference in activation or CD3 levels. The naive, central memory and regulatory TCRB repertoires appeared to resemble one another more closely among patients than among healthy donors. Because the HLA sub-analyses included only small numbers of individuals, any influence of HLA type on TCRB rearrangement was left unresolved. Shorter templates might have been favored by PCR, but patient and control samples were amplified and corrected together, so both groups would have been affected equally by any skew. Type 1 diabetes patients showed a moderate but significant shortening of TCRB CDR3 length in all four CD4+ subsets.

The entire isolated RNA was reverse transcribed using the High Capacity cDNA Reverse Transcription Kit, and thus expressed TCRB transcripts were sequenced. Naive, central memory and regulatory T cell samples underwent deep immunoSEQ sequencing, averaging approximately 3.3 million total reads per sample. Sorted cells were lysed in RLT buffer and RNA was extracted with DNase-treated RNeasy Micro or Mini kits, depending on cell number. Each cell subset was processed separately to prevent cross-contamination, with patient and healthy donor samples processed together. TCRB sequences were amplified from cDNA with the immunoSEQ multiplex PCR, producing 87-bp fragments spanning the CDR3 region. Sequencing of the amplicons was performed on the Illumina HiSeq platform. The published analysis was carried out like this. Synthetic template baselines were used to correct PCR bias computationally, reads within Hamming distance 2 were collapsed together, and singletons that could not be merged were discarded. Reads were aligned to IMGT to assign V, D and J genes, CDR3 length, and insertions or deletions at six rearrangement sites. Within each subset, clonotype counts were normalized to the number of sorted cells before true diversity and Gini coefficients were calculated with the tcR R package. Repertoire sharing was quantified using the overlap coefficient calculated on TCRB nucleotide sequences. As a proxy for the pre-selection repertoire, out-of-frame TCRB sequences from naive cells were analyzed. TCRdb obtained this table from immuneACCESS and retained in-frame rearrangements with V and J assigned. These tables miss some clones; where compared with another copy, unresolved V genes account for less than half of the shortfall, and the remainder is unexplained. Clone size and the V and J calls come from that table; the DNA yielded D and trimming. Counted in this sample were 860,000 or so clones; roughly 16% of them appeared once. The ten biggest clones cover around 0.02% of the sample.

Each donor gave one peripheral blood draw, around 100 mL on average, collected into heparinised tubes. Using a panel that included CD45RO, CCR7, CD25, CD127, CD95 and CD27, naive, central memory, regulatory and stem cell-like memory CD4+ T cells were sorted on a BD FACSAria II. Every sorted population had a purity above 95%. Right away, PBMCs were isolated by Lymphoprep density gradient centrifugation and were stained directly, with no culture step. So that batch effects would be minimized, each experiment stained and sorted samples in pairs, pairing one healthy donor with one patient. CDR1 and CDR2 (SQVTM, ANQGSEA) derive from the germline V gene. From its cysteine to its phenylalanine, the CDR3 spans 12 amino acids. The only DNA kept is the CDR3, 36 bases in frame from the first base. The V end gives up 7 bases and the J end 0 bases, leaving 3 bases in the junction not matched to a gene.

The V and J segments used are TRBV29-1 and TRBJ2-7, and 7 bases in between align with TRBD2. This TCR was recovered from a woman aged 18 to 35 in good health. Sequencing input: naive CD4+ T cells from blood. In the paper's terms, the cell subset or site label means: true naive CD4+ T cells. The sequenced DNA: TGCAGCGCTAGCGGAAGCTCCTACGAGCAGTACTTC. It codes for CSASGSSYEQYF.